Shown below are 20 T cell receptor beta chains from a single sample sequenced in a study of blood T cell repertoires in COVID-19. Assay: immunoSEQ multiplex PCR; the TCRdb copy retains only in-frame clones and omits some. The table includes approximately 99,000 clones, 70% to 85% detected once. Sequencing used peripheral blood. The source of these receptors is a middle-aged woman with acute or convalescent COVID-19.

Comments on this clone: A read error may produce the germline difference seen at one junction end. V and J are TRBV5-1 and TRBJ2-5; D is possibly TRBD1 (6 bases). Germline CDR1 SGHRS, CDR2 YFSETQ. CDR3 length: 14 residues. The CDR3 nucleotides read TGCGCCAGCAACCCGGGACAAGCGATAGAGGCCCAGTACTTC. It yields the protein CASNPGQAIEAQYF. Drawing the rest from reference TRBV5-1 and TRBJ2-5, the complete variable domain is KAGVTQTPRYLIKTRGQQVTLSCSPISGHRSVSWYQQTPGQGLQFLFEYFSETQRNKGNFPGRFSGRQFSNSRSEMNVSTLELGDSALYLCASNPGQAIEAQYFGPGTRLLVL.

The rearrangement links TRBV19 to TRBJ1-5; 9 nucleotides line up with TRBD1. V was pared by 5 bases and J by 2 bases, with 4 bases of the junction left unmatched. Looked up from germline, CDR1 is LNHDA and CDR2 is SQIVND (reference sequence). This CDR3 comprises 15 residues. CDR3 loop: CASSLQGAGNQPQHF. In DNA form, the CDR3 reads TGTGCCAGTAGTCTACAGGGGGCCGGCAATCAGCCCCAGCATTTT.

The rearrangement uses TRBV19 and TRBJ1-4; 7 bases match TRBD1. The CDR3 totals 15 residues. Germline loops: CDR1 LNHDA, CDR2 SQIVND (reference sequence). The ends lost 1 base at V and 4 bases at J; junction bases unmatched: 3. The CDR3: CASSIAGQFNEKLFF. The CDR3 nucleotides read TGTGCCAGTAGTATAGCGGGACAGTTTAATGAAAAACTGTTTTTT.

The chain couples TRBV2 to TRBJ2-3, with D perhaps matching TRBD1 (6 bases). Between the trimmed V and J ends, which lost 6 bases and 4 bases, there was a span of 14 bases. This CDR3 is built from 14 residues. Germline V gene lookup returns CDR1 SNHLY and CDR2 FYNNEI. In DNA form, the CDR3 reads TGTGCCAGCAGACCACAGGGCTCATCAGATACGCAGTATTTT. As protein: CASRPQGSSDTQYF.

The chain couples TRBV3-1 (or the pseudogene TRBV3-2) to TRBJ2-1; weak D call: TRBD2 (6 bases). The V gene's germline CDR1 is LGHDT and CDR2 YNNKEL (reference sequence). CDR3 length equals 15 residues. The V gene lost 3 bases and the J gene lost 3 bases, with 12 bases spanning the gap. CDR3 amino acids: CASSQGTGVYNEQFF. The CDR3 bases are TGTGCCAGCAGCCAGGGTACGGGGGTCTACAATGAGCAGTTCTTC.

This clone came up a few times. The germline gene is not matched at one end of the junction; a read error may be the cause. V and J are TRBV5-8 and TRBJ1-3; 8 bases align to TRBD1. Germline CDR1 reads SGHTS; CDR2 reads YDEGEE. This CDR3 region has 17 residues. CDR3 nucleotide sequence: TGCGCCACCGACAGGGGCCGTACGGGGAGCTCTGGAAACACCATATATTTT. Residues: CATDRGRTGSSGNTIYF.

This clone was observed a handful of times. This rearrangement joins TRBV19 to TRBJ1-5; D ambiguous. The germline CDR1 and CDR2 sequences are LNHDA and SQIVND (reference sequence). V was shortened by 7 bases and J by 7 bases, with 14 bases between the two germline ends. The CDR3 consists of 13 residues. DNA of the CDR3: TGTGCCAGTATTCGAGGGTCAGGACAGCCCCAGCATTTT. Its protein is CASIRGSGQPQHF.

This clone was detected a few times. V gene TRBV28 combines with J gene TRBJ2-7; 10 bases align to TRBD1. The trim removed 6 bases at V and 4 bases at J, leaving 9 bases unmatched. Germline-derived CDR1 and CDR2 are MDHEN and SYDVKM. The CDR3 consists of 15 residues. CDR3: CASSRATGGKYEQYF. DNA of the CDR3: TGTGCCAGCAGCCGGGCGACAGGGGGCAAGTACGAGCAGTACTTC.

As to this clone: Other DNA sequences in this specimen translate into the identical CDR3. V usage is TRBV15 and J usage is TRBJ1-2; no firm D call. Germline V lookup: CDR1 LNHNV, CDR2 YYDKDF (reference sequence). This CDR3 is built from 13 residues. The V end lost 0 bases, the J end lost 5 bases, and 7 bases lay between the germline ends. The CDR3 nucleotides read TGTGCCACCAGCAGAGATCACGGGTATGGCTACACCTTC. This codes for CATSRDHGYGYTF.

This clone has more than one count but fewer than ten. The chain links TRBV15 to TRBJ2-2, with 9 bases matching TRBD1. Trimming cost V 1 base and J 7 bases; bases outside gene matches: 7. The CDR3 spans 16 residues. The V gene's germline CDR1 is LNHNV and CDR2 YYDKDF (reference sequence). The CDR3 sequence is CATSRGGQGSFGELFF. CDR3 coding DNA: TGTGCCACCAGCAGAGGAGGACAGGGGTCGTTCGGGGAGCTGTTTTTT. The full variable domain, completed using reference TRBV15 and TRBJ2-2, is DAMVIQNPRYQVTQFGKPVTLSCSQTLNHNVMYWYQQKSSQAPKLLFHYYDKDFNNEADTPDNFQSRRPNTSFCFLDIRSPGLGDTAMYLCATSRGGQGSFGELFFGEGSRLTVL.

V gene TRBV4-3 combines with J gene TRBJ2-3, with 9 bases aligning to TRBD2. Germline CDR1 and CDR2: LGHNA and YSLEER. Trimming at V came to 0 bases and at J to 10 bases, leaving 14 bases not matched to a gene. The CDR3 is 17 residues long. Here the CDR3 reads CASSQEAERGVGRAQYF. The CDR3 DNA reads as TGCGCCAGCAGCCAAGAGGCGGAGCGGGGGGTCGGGAGGGCGCAGTATTTT.

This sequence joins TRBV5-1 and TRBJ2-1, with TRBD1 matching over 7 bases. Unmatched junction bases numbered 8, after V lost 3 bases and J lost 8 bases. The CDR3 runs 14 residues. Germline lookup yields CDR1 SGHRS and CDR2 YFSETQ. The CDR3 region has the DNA TGCGCCAGCAGCTCCCCGACAGGGAGCGATGAGCAGTTCTTC. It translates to CASSSPTGSDEQFF.

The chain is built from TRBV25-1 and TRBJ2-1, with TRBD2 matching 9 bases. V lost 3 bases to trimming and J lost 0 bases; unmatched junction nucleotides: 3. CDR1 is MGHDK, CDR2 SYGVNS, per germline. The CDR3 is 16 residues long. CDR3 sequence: CASSDLAGSSYNEQFF. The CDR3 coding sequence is TGTGCCAGCAGTGATCTAGCGGGAAGCTCCTACAATGAGCAGTTCTTC.

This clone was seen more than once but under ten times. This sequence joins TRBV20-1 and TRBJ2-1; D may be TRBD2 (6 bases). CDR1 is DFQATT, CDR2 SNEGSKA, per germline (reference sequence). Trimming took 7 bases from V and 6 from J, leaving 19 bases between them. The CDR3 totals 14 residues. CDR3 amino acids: CSVREGVGSNEQFF. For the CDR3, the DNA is TGCAGTGTTCGTGAAGGGGTCGGGAGCAATGAGCAGTTCTTC.

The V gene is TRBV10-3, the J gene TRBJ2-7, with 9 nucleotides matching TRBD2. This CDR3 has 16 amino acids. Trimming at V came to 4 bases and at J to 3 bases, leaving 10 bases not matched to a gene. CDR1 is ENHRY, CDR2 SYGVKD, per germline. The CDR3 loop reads CAISATSGESYYEQYF. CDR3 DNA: TGTGCCATCAGTGCGACTAGCGGCGAGTCCTACTACGAGCAGTACTTC.

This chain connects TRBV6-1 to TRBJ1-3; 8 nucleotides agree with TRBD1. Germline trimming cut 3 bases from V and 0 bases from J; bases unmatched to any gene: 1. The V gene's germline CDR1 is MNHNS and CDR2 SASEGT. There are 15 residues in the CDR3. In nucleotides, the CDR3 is TGTGCCAGCAGTGAGGACAGGGCCTCTGGAAACACCATATATTTT. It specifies CASSEDRASGNTIYF.

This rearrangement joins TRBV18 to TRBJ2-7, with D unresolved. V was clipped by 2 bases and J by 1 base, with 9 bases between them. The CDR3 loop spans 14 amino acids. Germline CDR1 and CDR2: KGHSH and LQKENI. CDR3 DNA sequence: TGTGCCAGCTCACCAGCCGTTGAGTCCTACGAGCAGTACTTC. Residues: CASSPAVESYEQYF. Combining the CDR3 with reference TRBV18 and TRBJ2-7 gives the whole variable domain NAGVMQNPRHLVRRRGQEARLRCSPMKGHSHVYWYRQLPEEGLKFMVYLQKENIIDESGMPKERFSAEFPKEGPSILRIQQVVRGDSAAYFCASSPAVESYEQYFGPGTRLTVT.

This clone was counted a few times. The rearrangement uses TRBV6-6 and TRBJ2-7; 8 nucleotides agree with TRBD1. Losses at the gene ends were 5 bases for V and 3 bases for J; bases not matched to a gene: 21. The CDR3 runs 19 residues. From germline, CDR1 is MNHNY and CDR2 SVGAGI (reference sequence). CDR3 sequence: CASSHPGHSDQGAFYEQYF. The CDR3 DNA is TGTGCCAGCAGTCACCCCGGTCATTCGGATCAGGGGGCTTTCTACGAGCAGTACTTC.

The CDR3 region has the DNA TGTGCCAGCAGTGAACCCTCGGGTAACTATGGCTACACCTTC. Its protein product is CASSEPSGNYGYTF. The chain links TRBV6-1 to TRBJ1-2; no firm D call. CDR3 length: 14 residues. Germline CDR1 is MNHNS and CDR2 is SASEGT. V was clipped by 2 bases and J by 1 base, with 8 bases between them.

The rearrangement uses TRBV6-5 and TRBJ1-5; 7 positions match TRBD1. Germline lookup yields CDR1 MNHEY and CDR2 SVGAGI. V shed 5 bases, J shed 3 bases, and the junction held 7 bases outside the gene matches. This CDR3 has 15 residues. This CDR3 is CASSPQGGPNQPQHF. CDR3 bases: TGTGCCAGCAGTCCCCAGGGGGGACCCAATCAGCCCCAGCATTTT.